This passage covers 7 T cell receptor beta chains from one sample sequenced in a study of chemoradiotherapy in HPV16-positive cancers. Clones were sequenced by immunoSEQ multiplex PCR, and TCRdb holds only the in-frame ones, with some missing. The sample includes about 24,000 clones, about 90% of them seen just once. The input for sequencing was blood, taken from a patient who underwent chemoradiotherapy. Every receptor here comes from a human donor with HPV-associated anogenital cancer.

The V and J genes are TRBV2 and TRBJ1-1; D not resolved. Germline loops: CDR1 SNHLY, CDR2 FYNNEI. The ends were cut back, 3 bases at V and 2 bases at J, with 22 bases in the middle. The CDR3 runs 18 residues. The CDR3: CASSDHLWGHQPNTEAFF. CDR3 nucleotide sequence: TGTGCCAGCAGTGACCATTTGTGGGGTCACCAGCCCAACACTGAAGCTTTCTTT.

J is TRBJ1-5 and V is TRBV9, with D possibly matching TRBD1 (6 bases). The CDR3 extends over 15 amino acids. The V and J ends lost 3 bases and 0 bases respectively, with 10 bases between them. The V gene's germline CDR1 is SGDLS and CDR2 YYNGEE. The CDR3 DNA sequence: TGTGCCAGCAGCGAGGGGGGGATTAGCAATCAGCCCCAGCATTTT. The encoded protein is CASSEGGISNQPQHF.

The rearrangement uses TRBV6-5 and TRBJ2-1; possible D gene TRBD2, 6 bases. Trimming shortened V by 1 base and J by 5 bases, and 15 bases separated the two germline ends. There are 16 residues in the CDR3. The germline V gene has CDR1 MNHEY and CDR2 SVGAGI. DNA of the CDR3: TGTGCCAGCAGTTACTACGCGGGGTCCCAAAACAATGAGCAGTTCTTC. It yields the protein CASSYYAGSQNNEQFF.

The CDR3 coding sequence is TGTGCCAGCAGCTTAGGAAAGGGGACCTACTCCTACGAGCAGTACTTC. Protein sequence: CASSLGKGTYSYEQYF. This chain joins TRBV11-1 and TRBJ2-7, with D possibly called TRBD1 or TRBD2 (5 bases each). The CDR3 totals 16 residues. Trimming took 1 base from V and 0 from J, leaving 13 bases between them. The germline gives CDR1 SGHAT, CDR2 FQDESV (reference sequence).

The gene calls are TRBV10-3 and TRBJ1-5, with unresolved D. This CDR3 has 12 amino acids. Trimming cost V 5 bases and J 4 bases, with 6 bases left between them. Germline-derived CDR1 and CDR2 are ENHRY and SYGVKD. The CDR3 DNA reads as TGTGCCATCAGTACGCAAAATCAGCCCCAGCATTTT. Amino acid sequence: CAISTQNQPQHF.

The chain links TRBV7-2 to TRBJ1-1; the match to TRBD1 covers 7 bases. The ends lost 4 bases at V and 0 bases at J; junction bases unmatched: 5. Germline V gene lookup returns CDR1 SGHTA and CDR2 FQGNSA. This CDR3 region has 15 residues. The CDR3 DNA is TGTGCCAGCAGCTCATCGGGACAGATGAACACTGAAGCTTTCTTT. Translated, it gives CASSSSGQMNTEAFF.

The chain is built from TRBV5-1 and TRBJ2-5; tentative D call: TRBD2 (5 bases). Trimming cost V 5 bases and J 1 base, with 9 bases left between them. In germline, CDR1 is SGHRS, CDR2 YFSETQ. The CDR3 covers 13 residues. The CDR3 loop reads CASRPDSQETQYF. The CDR3 nucleotides read TGCGCCAGCAGACCGGACTCCCAAGAGACCCAGTACTTC.